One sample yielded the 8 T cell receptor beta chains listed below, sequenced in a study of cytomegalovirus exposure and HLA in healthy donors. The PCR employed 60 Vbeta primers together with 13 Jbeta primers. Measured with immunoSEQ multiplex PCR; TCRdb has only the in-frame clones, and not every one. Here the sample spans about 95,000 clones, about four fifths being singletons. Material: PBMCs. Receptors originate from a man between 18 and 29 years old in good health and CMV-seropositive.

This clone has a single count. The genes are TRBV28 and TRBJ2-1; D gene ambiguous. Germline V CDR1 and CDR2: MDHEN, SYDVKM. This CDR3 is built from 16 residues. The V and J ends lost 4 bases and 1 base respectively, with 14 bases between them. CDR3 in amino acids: CASSSIQQASYNEQFF. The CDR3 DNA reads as TGTGCCAGCAGTTCCATACAGCAAGCTTCCTACAATGAGCAGTTCTTC.

The CDR3: CASSLTLGTGDYNEQFF. In nucleotides, the CDR3 is TGCGCCAGCAGCTTGACCCTCGGGACAGGGGACTACAATGAGCAGTTCTTC. V gene TRBV5-1 combines with J gene TRBJ2-1; 10 bases align to TRBD1. Germline V gives CDR1 SGHRS, CDR2 YFSETQ. The CDR3 consists of 17 residues. The V gene end was trimmed by 1 base and the J gene end by 3 bases; junction bases not matched to a gene: 7.

CDR3 protein: CASSAQLAGGQETQYF. CDR3 DNA sequence: TGTGCCAGCAGTGCCCAACTAGCGGGGGGACAAGAGACCCAGTACTTC. The rearrangement joins TRBV6-1 to TRBJ2-5; 12 bases align to TRBD2. The J segment lost 2 bases and the V segment lost 4 bases, leaving 5 bases of the junction unmatched. This CDR3 region has 16 residues. Looked up from germline, CDR1 is MNHNS and CDR2 is SASEGT.

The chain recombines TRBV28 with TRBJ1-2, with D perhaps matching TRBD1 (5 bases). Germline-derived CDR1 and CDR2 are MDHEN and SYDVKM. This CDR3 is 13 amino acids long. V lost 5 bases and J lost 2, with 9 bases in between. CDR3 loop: CASSPQGNYGYTF. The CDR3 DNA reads TGTGCCAGCAGTCCCCAGGGAAACTATGGCTACACCTTC.

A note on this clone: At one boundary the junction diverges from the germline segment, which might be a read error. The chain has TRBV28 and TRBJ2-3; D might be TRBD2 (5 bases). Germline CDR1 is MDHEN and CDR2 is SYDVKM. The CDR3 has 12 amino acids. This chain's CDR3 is CASSLDGDRQYF. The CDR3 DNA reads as TGTGCCAGCAGTTTGGACGGGGATAGGCAGTATTTT. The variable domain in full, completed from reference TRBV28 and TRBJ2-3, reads DVKVTQSSRYLVKRTGEKVFLECVQDMDHENMFWYRQDPGLGLRLIYFSYDVKMKEKGDIPEGYSVSREKKERFSLILESASTNQTSMYLCASSLDGDRQYFGPGTRLTVL.

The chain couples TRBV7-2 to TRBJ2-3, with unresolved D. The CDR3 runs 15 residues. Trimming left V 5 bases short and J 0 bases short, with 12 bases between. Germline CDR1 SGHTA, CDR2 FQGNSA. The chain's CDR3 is CASSPEHESTDTQYF. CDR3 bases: TGTGCCAGCAGCCCAGAACACGAAAGCACAGATACGCAGTATTTT. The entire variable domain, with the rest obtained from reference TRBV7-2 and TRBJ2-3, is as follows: GAGVSQSPSNKVTEKGKDVELRCDPISGHTALYWYRQSLGQGLEFLIYFQGNSAPDKSGLPSDRFSAERTGGSVSTLTIQRTQQEDSAVYLCASSPEHESTDTQYFGPGTRLTVL.

CDR3 region: CASSIAGASSYNEQFF. The CDR3 DNA reads as TGTGCCAGCAGCATCGCGGGAGCGAGCTCCTACAATGAGCAGTTCTTC. The chain uses TRBV5-4 and TRBJ2-1, with 7 bases that match TRBD2. CDR3 size: 16 residues. V dropped 4 bases and J dropped 0; count of bases not matched to a gene: 7. From germline, CDR1 is SGHNT and CDR2 YYREEE (reference sequence).

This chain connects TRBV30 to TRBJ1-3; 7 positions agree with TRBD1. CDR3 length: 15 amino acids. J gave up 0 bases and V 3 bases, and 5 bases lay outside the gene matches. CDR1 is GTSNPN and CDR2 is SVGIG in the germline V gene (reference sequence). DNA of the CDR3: TGTGCCTGGAGCGTCGGACAGGACTCTGGAAACACCATATATTTT. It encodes CAWSVGQDSGNTIYF.